This entry is about one T cell receptor (beta chain). Its antigen remains unknown. The protocol was immunoSEQ multiplex PCR, while the TCRdb copy is restricted to in-frame clones and leaves out a portion. This sample has approximately 160,000 clones, with roughly 90% found just once. The donors were part of the approximately 130-subject validation cohort, which stood apart from the roughly 640-subject first cohort. These data come from a study of cytomegalovirus exposure and HLA in healthy donors. Findings of the study overall: Altogether, 160 or so TCR beta chains were recorded as cytomegalovirus-associated. In vitro, three CMV-associated chains proved specific for CMV antigens.

Germline V gene data show CDR1 as SEHNR and CDR2 as FQNEAQ (reference sequence). CDR3 size: 16 residues. With V trimmed by 2 bases and J by 0 bases, 4 bases remained unmatched. The receptor was derived from a man aged 18 to 29 in good health and CMV-seropositive. J is TRBJ2-1 and V is TRBV7-9, with 7 bases fitting TRBD2. The sequencing sample was made of PBMCs. CDR3 DNA sequence: TGTGCCAGCAGCTTAAGGTCTAGCGGCTCCTACAATGAGCAGTTCTTC. The encoded protein is CASSLRSSGSYNEQFF.